Presented here are 9 T cell receptor beta chains from one specimen sequenced in a study of T cell responses to AZD1222 COVID-19 vaccine. Using immunoSEQ multiplex PCR, the repertoire was profiled, and TCRdb retains in-frame clones only, with some absent. Of about 19,000 clones detected, roughly 80% appear once; the ten largest clones hold 21%. Here the sequenced sample was peripheral blood, taken 28 days after the second AZD1222 dose. All receptors come from an adult who received the AZD1222 COVID-19 vaccine.

The chain recombines TRBV5-4 with TRBJ2-7; the D gene is possibly TRBD1 (6 bases). The CDR3 has 15 amino acids. Germline CDR1 and CDR2: SGHNT and YYREEE (reference sequence). The V end lost 2 bases, the J end lost 11 bases, and 23 bases lay between the germline ends. The CDR3 sequence is CASSLGLLDSAVKYF. In DNA, the CDR3 is TGTGCCAGCAGCTTAGGTTTGCTGGACAGCGCGGTGAAGTACTTC.

V usage is TRBV3-1 (or the pseudogene TRBV3-2) and J usage is TRBJ2-2; no definite D call. The V end was cut by 1 base, the J end by 4 bases, with 7 bases between. The CDR3 totals 14 residues. Germline V lookup: CDR1 LGHDT, CDR2 YNNKEL (reference sequence). The CDR3 DNA follows: TGTGCCAGCAGCCAAGTGATGGGCACCGGGGAGCTGTTTTTT. It is translated as CASSQVMGTGELFF.

The V call is TRBV5-5, the J call TRBJ2-3, with TRBD2 matching 10 bases. This CDR3 has 16 residues. With V trimmed by 4 bases and J by 6 bases, 11 bases remained unmatched. CDR1 is SGHKS and CDR2 is YYEKEE in the germline V gene (reference sequence). The CDR3 loop is CASSIAPLAGVDTQYF. In nucleotides, the CDR3 is TGTGCCAGCAGCATCGCCCCTCTAGCGGGAGTGGATACGCAGTATTTT.

The chain joins TRBV10-3 to TRBJ1-5; maybe TRBD1 (5 bases). CDR3 length equals 13 residues. The germline V and J ends were trimmed by 10 bases and 3 bases, with 13 bases remaining between them. Germline V lookup: CDR1 ENHRY, CDR2 SYGVKD. The CDR3 here is CATEDSDNQPQHF. CDR3 DNA: TGTGCCACCGAAGACAGTGACAATCAGCCCCAGCATTTT.

This clone appeared a single time. V and J are TRBV5-6 and TRBJ2-1; 7 nucleotides agree with TRBD1. Germline V gene lookup returns CDR1 SGHDT and CDR2 YYEEEE. The ends lost 2 bases at V and 4 bases at J; junction bases unmatched: 9. CDR3 length: 16 amino acids. CDR3: CASSLVGGLGYNEQFF. As DNA, the CDR3 is TGTGCCAGCAGCTTAGTAGGGGGCCTTGGGTACAATGAGCAGTTCTTC.

The CDR3 sequence: CASSVLGLGTYNEQFF. The CDR3 DNA reads TGTGCCAGCAGCGTACTTGGACTAGGGACCTACAATGAGCAGTTCTTC. The chain is built from TRBV9 and TRBJ2-1; 7 nucleotides agree with TRBD2. Germline V gene lookup returns CDR1 SGDLS and CDR2 YYNGEE. V shed 1 base, J shed 2 bases, and the junction held 6 bases outside the gene matches. The CDR3 contains 16 residues.

V usage is TRBV11-3 and J usage is TRBJ1-1, with a possible D match to TRBD1 (5 bases). Germline CDR1 reads SGHNT; CDR2 reads YENEEA. The germline V and J ends were trimmed by 5 bases and 3 bases, with 10 bases remaining between them. The CDR3 runs to 13 residues. The CDR3 loop is CASSLSGDTEAFF. CDR3 coding DNA: TGTGCCAGCAGCCTTTCGGGGGACACTGAAGCTTTCTTT.

J is TRBJ1-1 and V is TRBV11-3; D call uncertain. Trimming took off 1 base at V and 0 bases at J, with 9 bases between the two ends. This CDR3 contains 15 residues. From germline, CDR1 is SGHNT and CDR2 YENEEA. DNA of the CDR3: TGTGCCAGCAGCTTAGGGGTAGGCATGAACACTGAAGCTTTCTTT. Protein product: CASSLGVGMNTEAFF.

This chain links TRBV6-2 or TRBV6-3 with TRBJ2-3; 7 bases map to TRBD1. The CDR3 consists of 15 residues. Trimming removed 5 bases from V and 6 bases from J; junction bases left unmatched: 11. Per germline, CDR1 MNHEY and CDR2 SVGEGT. The CDR3 nucleotides are TGTGCCAGCAGTCCCAACTACTACAGGGGCGATACGCAGTATTTT. It yields the protein CASSPNYYRGDTQYF.